This T cell receptor (beta chain) was observed in a study of T cell responses to AZD1222 COVID-19 vaccine (dated by TCRdb to 2020 to 2022). Regarding the research as a whole: AZD1222 recipients whose second dose came at about 4 weeks and those whose second dose came at about 12 weeks were combined into one group, since spike-specific TCR depth and breadth did not differ between the two schedules. TCR sequencing covered 233 trial participants: 200 to 220 given two doses of AZD1222 and about 26 given two doses of MenACWY control vaccine. Trial participants were enrolled into age subgroups of 18-55, 56-69 and 70-plus years, which contained around 150, 28 and 57 TCR-sequenced participants, respectively.

The CDR3 regions of human TCRbeta chains were analyzed by immunosequencing. In the original analysis: Repertoire TCRs were checked for matches against a reference library of SARS-CoV-2-specific TCRs that had been generated using the MIRA antigen-specificity platform. Breadth was defined as the fraction of unique TCRs that were SARS-CoV-2-associated. Depth was defined as the fraction of total T cells that were SARS-CoV-2-associated. Using the MIRA data, every spike-specific TCR was mapped to the spike region that the TCR reacted to and assigned to either a CD4 or a CD8 class. Log10-transformed breadth and depth values were compared by one-way ANOVA with Sidak's multiple comparisons tests. TCRdb retrieved this table from immuneACCESS and kept in-frame rearrangements only. Not all clones are present; in checked studies, unresolved V genes account for under half, and no reason is known for the remainder. V, J and clone size derive from that table, while D and trimming were established from the DNA sequence. Present in this sample are around 160,000 clones, about 90% of which were seen just once. 4% to 6% of the sample is held by the ten biggest clonotypes.

Interpreted using the paper, the time point label stands for: baseline before first vaccination. Vaccinee samples were obtained from the UK trials COV001 and COV002, which included a single-blind randomized controlled phase 2/3 trial of AZD1222 (ChAdOx1 nCoV-19) in healthy adults. For TCRbeta chain sequencing, PBMC samples from trial participants were taken at day 0 and at day 28 after the second dose. The V and J ends are trimmed by 1 base and 3 bases, leaving 13 bases between them. Per the germline V gene, SGHTA is the CDR1 and FQGNSA is the CDR2. Its CDR3 holds 15 amino acids, cysteine through phenylalanine. The retained sequence is limited to the CDR3, 45 bases, with the frame set at the first base. General conclusions and limits of the study: Reportedly, close to half of the unique spike-specific TCRs recognized epitopes lying outside the regions that are mutated in the B.1.351 and B.1.1.7 variants. Participants were mostly white British and included more females than males, and it was suggested by the authors that clonal diversity may have been underestimated. Vaccine-associated CD4 TCRs spanned the whole spike protein, with dominant responses in regions 160-218 and 743-854. Conclusions about previously exposed vaccinees were limited because only a handful of AZD1222 recipients were SARS-CoV-2 seropositive at baseline. After two AZD1222 doses, spike-specific TCR breadth and depth were significantly higher than at day 0 and than in MenACWY recipients. The 56-69-year group was small, and its depth increase did not reach significance, likely because of low power. Because no day 14 peak-response samples were available, repertoires were characterized only after the peak T cell response.

A word on this clone: The antigen this receptor binds is unknown. Base qualities are not provided; no much larger clone lies one nucleotide away.

The sequence is built from TRBV7-2 and TRBJ2-7, with a weak D call of TRBD2 (6 bases match). The material sequenced was peripheral blood, taken on day 0 of AZD1222 vaccination. The sequence derives from an adult in good health. CDR3 reads: CASSLGVASVYEQYF. The sequenced DNA: TGTGCCAGCAGCTTAGGAGTTGCTAGCGTCTACGAGCAGTACTTC. Here the CDR3 is joined to the reference TRBV7-2 and TRBJ2-7 genes, and the full variable domain is: GAGVSQSPSNKVTEKGKDVELRCDPISGHTALYWYRQSLGQGLEFLIYFQGNSAPDKSGLPSDRFSAERTGGSVSTLTIQRTQQEDSAVYLCASSLGVASVYEQYFGPGTRLTVT.